This record looks at one TCR beta chain sequence and its context. As yet, its antigen is unknown. Trimming cost V 6 bases and J 3 bases; bases outside gene matches: 3. This CDR3 region has 14 residues. Germline assignment: CDR1 MNHNS and CDR2 SASEGT. Both 60 Vbeta primers and 13 Jbeta primers went into the PCR. Sequenced by immunoSEQ multiplex PCR; TCRdb stores in-frame clones only, minus some. The table records 95,000 to 150,000 clones, more than 70% of them present only once. The sample originates from a study of cytomegalovirus exposure and HLA in healthy donors. Study overall: Early on, a data release was issued that held roughly 84 million unique TCRs from HLA-typed donors.

The study's findings and limits: Apparent HLA restriction characterized most CMV-associated TCR beta chains in a later analysis. In a later analysis, TCR association rates varied by HLA locus: DRB1 most, HLA-C fewest. Reportedly, cytomegalovirus status was diagnosed with high sensitivity and specificity.

The specimen was PBMCs. The V call is TRBV6-1, the J call TRBJ2-1, with 9 nucleotides matching TRBD2. This receptor was obtained from a man aged 45 to 65 in good health and CMV-seronegative. DNA for the CDR3: TGTGCCAGCAGAAGACTAGCGGTCTACAATGAGCAGTTCTTC. Translated, it gives CASRRLAVYNEQFF.